This T cell receptor beta chain originates from a study of CD8+ T cells in alopecia areata. Study context: Treatment comprised oral tofacitinib, 5 to 10 mg twice daily, in treated patients. General observations from the study: Compared with normal scalp, lesional scalp had higher clonality and more expanded CD8+ clones. Possibly as an HLA-related effect, TCR sharing across patients appeared less clear than in mice.

A remark on this clone: Its antigen is not identified.

It was cDNA, reverse transcribed from extracted RNA, that served as the sequencing template. Profiling relied on immunoSEQ multiplex PCR, and the TCRdb table lists in-frame clones only, not all of them. The sample shows 150,000 to 200,000 clones, around 50% of them seen only once. V trimming: 8 bases; J trimming: 6 bases; junction bases outside the gene matches: 5. This CDR3 is built from 13 residues. The V gene's germline CDR1 is ENHRY and CDR2 SYGVKD. The chain joins TRBV10-3 to TRBJ2-3, with TRBD2 matching over 10 bases. The source was CD4+ T cells sorted from blood, collected at week 0. This receptor was taken from a human donor with alopecia areata. The CDR3 DNA reads TGTGCCATCCGGGATAGCGGGGGGGATACGCAGTATTTT. Its protein is CAIRDSGGDTQYF.